These T cell receptor beta chains were read from a single sample in a study of cytomegalovirus exposure and HLA in healthy donors. The data were produced by immunoSEQ multiplex PCR, yet TCRdb's version contains in-frame clones alone and is incomplete. This sample has some 180,000 clones, with over 70% found just once. Sequenced sample: PBMCs. These receptors were taken from a woman in her sixties or seventies in good health and CMV-seropositive. CDR3s include the opening cysteine and the closing phenylalanine or tryptophan. The D gene is left open where the match is weak. Expanded clones are given a class, and other clones once, few, many or no size at all.

d_gene,j_gene,abundance,v_gene,CDR3aa,CDR3nt
-,TRBJ2-6,few,TRBV7-2,CASSSRDGGSGANVLTF,TGTGCCAGCAGCTCCCGGGATGGTGGGTCTGGGGCCAACGTCCTGACTTTC
-,TRBJ2-1,-,TRBV4-1,CASSHLDYNGQFF,TGCGCCAGCAGCCACTTAGACTACAATGGGCAGTTCTTC
-,TRBJ2-3,-,TRBV11-1,CASRIDKHTDTQYF,TGTGCCAGCAGAATAGACAAACACACAGATACGCAGTATTTT
-,TRBJ2-5,-,TRBV4-2,CASSNLGGTQYF,TGTGCCAGCAGCAACCTGGGGGGGACCCAGTACTTC
TRBD1,TRBJ1-3,once,TRBV7-2,CASSRTGGGGGNTIYF,TGTGCCAGCAGCCGAACAGGGGGCGGAGGTGGAAACACCATATATTTT
TRBD2,TRBJ2-7,-,TRBV9,CASSFSSGGAWNEQYF,TGTGCCAGCAGCTTCAGTAGCGGGGGGGCCTGGAACGAGCAGTACTTC
-,TRBJ1-4,-,TRBV7-9,CSSSSSGSWDEKLFF,TGTTCCAGCAGCTCCTCAGGGTCGTGGGATGAAAAACTGTTTTTT
-,TRBJ2-1,-,TRBV7-6,CASSWGDSGYNEQFF,TGTGCCAGCAGCTGGGGGGATAGCGGATACAATGAGCAGTTCTTC
-,TRBJ2-1,-,TRBV2,CASSGFAGEQFF,TGTGCCAGCAGTGGCTTCGCGGGAGAGCAGTTCTTC
-,TRBJ2-1,many,TRBV7-6,CASSFYGQEQFF,TGTGCCAGCAGCTTTTATGGGCAGGAGCAGTTCTTC
TRBD2,TRBJ2-1,-,TRBV5-1,CASGTSGSNEQFF,TGCGCCAGTGGGACTAGCGGGAGTAATGAGCAGTTCTTC
-,TRBJ2-2,-,TRBV5-1,CASTSAGAGELFF,TGCGCCAGCACCTCGGCCGGGGCCGGGGAGCTGTTTTTT
TRBD1,TRBJ2-2,-,TRBV27,CASSSDRDTGELFF,TGTGCCAGCAGTTCGGACAGGGACACCGGGGAGCTGTTTTTT
-,TRBJ1-1,few,TRBV5-1,CASSLAVQGGGTEAFF,TGCGCCAGCAGCTTGGCGGTTCAGGGAGGGGGGACTGAAGCTTTCTTT
-,TRBJ1-5,few,TRBV28,CASYSNQPQHF,TGTGCCAGTTATAGCAATCAGCCCCAGCATTTT
TRBD2,TRBJ2-7,-,TRBV7-8,CASSLASSGSSYEQYF,TGTGCCAGCAGCTTAGCGAGTAGCGGGAGCTCCTACGAGCAGTACTTC
-,TRBJ1-5,-,TRBV7-6,CASSLDRNQPQHF,TGTGCCAGCAGCTTAGACAGAAATCAGCCCCAGCATTTT
-,TRBJ1-2,-,TRBV28,CASMGGGGDRGYTF,TGTGCCAGCATGGGTGGAGGGGGGGATCGGGGCTACACCTTC
TRBD2,TRBJ2-7,once,TRBV28,CASNQGGSGRERYEQYF,TGTGCCAGCAACCAAGGAGGTAGCGGGAGAGAGCGGTACGAGCAGTACTTC
-,TRBJ1-5,few,TRBV19,CASSISVSNQPQHF,TGTGCCAGTAGTATCTCGGTTAGCAATCAGCCCCAGCATTTT
-,TRBJ2-5,-,TRBV11-2,CASSLRRGAGETQYF,TGTGCCAGCAGCTTACGCAGGGGGGCGGGGGAGACCCAGTACTTC
TRBD1,TRBJ2-2,-,TRBV7-8,CASSLRPPGRGGPPTGELFF,TGTGCCAGCAGCTTAAGACCGCCGGGGCGAGGGGGCCCACCTACCGGGGAGCTGTTTTTT
TRBD2,TRBJ2-5,-,TRBV6-1,CASSASGAQETQYF,TGTGCCAGCAGTGCTAGCGGGGCACAAGAGACCCAGTACTTC
-,TRBJ2-7,-,TRBV6-5,CASSSLGPVYEQYF,TGTGCCAGCAGTTCTCTAGGTCCGGTCTACGAGCAGTACTTC
-,TRBJ2-1,-,TRBV7-9,CSSRLAVDEQFF,TGTTCCAGCAGGTTGGCGGTGGATGAGCAGTTCTTC
-,TRBJ2-3,few,TRBV12-5,CASGLRDTQYF,TGTGCTAGTGGTTTGCGGGATACGCAGTATTTT
-,TRBJ1-4,-,TRBV7-9,CASRSMTATNEKLFF,TGTGCCAGCAGATCTATGACTGCAACTAATGAAAAACTGTTTTTT
-,TRBJ1-2,-,TRBV5-1,CASSLDRRGYTF,TGCGCCAGCAGCTTGGACCGCAGGGGCTACACCTTC
-,TRBJ1-3,-,TRBV28,CASTEGGNTIYF,TGTGCCAGCACAGAGGGTGGAAACACCATATATTTT
-,TRBJ2-1,-,TRBV13,CASSLRRSSSNNEQFF,TGTGCCAGCAGCTTAAGGAGGTCCTCCTCCAACAATGAGCAGTTCTTC
TRBD1,TRBJ1-2,-,TRBV5-1,CASSLGQGGYGYTF,TGCGCCAGCAGCTTAGGACAGGGGGGATATGGCTACACCTTC
-,TRBJ1-1,-,TRBV10-3,CAIKAESGEAFF,TGTGCCATAAAGGCCGAATCAGGGGAAGCTTTCTTT
TRBD1,TRBJ1-1,-,TRBV6-4,CASSTDRATEAFF,TGTGCCAGCAGTACCGACAGGGCCACTGAAGCTTTCTTT
TRBD2,TRBJ2-4,few,TRBV7-6,CASSLASGGNIQYF,TGTGCCAGCAGCTTAGCTAGCGGGGGGAACATTCAGTACTTC
TRBD2,TRBJ2-1,few,TRBV27,CASSPGGAWRGVYNEQFF,TGTGCCAGCAGCCCGGGGGGGGCTTGGCGCGGGGTTTACAATGAGCAGTTCTTC
-,TRBJ2-2,-,TRBV10-3,CAITRVEVSGELFF,TGTGCCATCACGAGGGTCGAGGTTTCAGGGGAGCTGTTTTTT
TRBD2,TRBJ2-7,once,TRBV7-9,CASSLISGRIYEQYF,TGTGCCAGCAGCTTAATTAGCGGGAGAATCTACGAGCAGTACTTC
TRBD2,TRBJ2-5,once,TRBV2,CASIRGGETQYF,TGTGCCAGCATTCGGGGGGGAGAGACCCAGTACTTC
-,TRBJ1-5,-,TRBV10-2,CASRTGTPSNQPQHF,TGCGCCAGCAGAACCGGGACACCTAGCAATCAGCCCCAGCATTTT
-,TRBJ1-1,-,TRBV5-1,CASSFEGVANTEAFF,TGCGCCAGCAGCTTTGAGGGGGTCGCGAACACTGAAGCTTTCTTT
TRBD1,TRBJ2-3,-,TRBV19,CASSRNRGRGTDTQYF,TGTGCCAGTAGTAGGAACAGGGGGCGCGGGACAGATACGCAGTATTTT
-,TRBJ2-7,-,TRBV7-2,CASSSTGTTYEQYF,TGTGCCAGCAGCTCAACCGGGACAACCTACGAGCAGTACTTC
TRBD2,TRBJ2-3,-,TRBV4-1,CASSLLLAYDTDTQYF,TGCGCCAGCAGCCTCCTACTAGCGTATGACACAGATACGCAGTATTTT
-,TRBJ2-3,-,TRBV5-1,CASSFNTDTQYF,TGCGCCAGCAGCTTTAACACAGATACGCAGTATTTT
TRBD1,TRBJ1-6,-,TRBV6-4,CASSESRQGAGTPLHF,TGTGCCAGCAGTGAATCCCGACAGGGGGCAGGTACACCCCTCCACTTT
TRBD2,TRBJ2-1,-,TRBV6-6,CASRAGTRVYNEQFF,TGTGCCAGCAGAGCCGGGACTAGGGTTTACAATGAGCAGTTCTTC
-,TRBJ2-7,-,TRBV19,CASSPTGIFSYEQYF,TGTGCCAGTAGTCCTACGGGAATTTTTTCCTACGAGCAGTACTTC
-,TRBJ1-4,-,TRBV5-1,CASSYNRLVPNEKLFF,TGCGCCAGCAGCTATAACAGGCTTGTGCCCAATGAAAAACTGTTTTTT
-,TRBJ2-1,-,TRBV5-1,CASRVLGGPYNEQFF,TGCGCCAGCAGAGTCCTAGGGGGACCTTACAATGAGCAGTTCTTC
TRBD2,TRBJ2-1,-,TRBV29-1,CSVVTSGARSSYNEQFF,TGCAGCGTTGTGACTAGCGGGGCCCGGAGCTCCTACAATGAGCAGTTCTTC
-,TRBJ1-1,-,TRBV5-1,CASSEAGMSRNTEAFF,TGCGCCAGCAGCGAGGCGGGTATGTCTCGGAACACTGAAGCTTTCTTT
TRBD1,TRBJ1-2,-,TRBV19,CASSAQGASYTF,TGTGCCAGTAGTGCACAGGGGGCGAGCTACACCTTC
-,TRBJ1-1,-,TRBV7-8,CASSFSRTEAFF,TGTGCCAGCAGCTTCTCACGGACTGAAGCTTTCTTT
TRBD1,TRBJ1-5,-,TRBV5-1,CASSLVGDSQQPQHF,TGCGCCAGCAGCTTGGTGGGGGACAGTCAGCAGCCCCAGCATTTT
TRBD1,TRBJ1-2,-,TRBV4-1,CASSDRDRAAYGYTF,TGCGCCAGCAGCGATCGGGACAGGGCTGCCTATGGCTACACCTTC